This record concerns one TCR beta chain sequence. Gene and germline names: mouse. The missing CDR3 end, 1 residue past where the read stops, is filled in from the germline J gene. The source of the sample is a study of tissue T cells after allogeneic stem cell transplantation. The junction had 5 bases not matched to a gene; V was cut back by 6 bases and J by 2 bases. Germline CDR1 reads SGHSN; CDR2 reads HYEKVE. The CDR3 sequence is 14 residues long. TCRdb keeps only in-frame clones here, not all; method: immunoSEQ multiplex PCR. The sample has more than 45,000 clones, around 70% seen once. The rearrangement joins TRBV12-1 to TRBJ2-7, with 11 bases matching TRBD1. Sequencing was carried out using sorted cells pooled from one or two spleens. The receptor was isolated from a pool of C57BL/6 mice in good health. The CDR3 here is CASHRDRGTYEQYF. Incomplete CDR3 DNA: TGTGCCAGCCATCGGGACAGGGGGACCTATGAACAGTAC.